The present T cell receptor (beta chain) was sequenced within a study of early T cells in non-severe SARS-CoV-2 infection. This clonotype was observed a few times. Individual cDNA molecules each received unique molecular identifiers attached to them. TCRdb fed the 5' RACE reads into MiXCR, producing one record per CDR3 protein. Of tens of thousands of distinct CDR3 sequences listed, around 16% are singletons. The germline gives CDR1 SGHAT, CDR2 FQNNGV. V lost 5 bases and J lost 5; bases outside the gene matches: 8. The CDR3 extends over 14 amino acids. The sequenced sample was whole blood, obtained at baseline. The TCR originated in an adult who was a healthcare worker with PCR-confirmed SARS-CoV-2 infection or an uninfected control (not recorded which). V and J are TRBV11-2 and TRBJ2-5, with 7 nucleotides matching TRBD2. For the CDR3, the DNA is TGTGCCAGCAGCCAGAGCGGGAACGATGAGACCCAGTACTTC. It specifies CASSQSGNDETQYF.